This T cell receptor (beta chain) was sequenced for a study of Ad26.COV2.S vaccination and SARS-CoV-2 variants. This clone was counted once. What it recognizes is unknown. Only in-frame clones appear in the TCRdb table, and some are missing; sequencing was by immunoSEQ multiplex PCR. The sample holds some 45,000 clones, approximately 83% seen once. Deletions cut 5 bases from V and 0 bases from J, with 17 bases between. This CDR3 comprises 17 residues. Germline CDR1 is SGHAT and CDR2 is FQNNGV. Study-wide results and caveats: The placebo group had lower spike-specific TCR breadth than the vaccine recipients did. Total T cell responses were possibly underestimated by TCR breadth and depth analyses. Vaccine recipients and placebo recipients showed similar non-spike TCR breadth. The authors reported substantial breadth in spike-specific CD8+ and CD4+ T cell responses after vaccination.

The rearrangement links TRBV11-2 to TRBJ1-3; D might be TRBD1 (6 bases). Sequenced material: peripheral blood, taken after recovery from COVID-19. The receptor's source is a human donor who had recovered from COVID-19. For the CDR3, the DNA is TGTGCCAGCAGCCCCGACCGGGACACTTACTCTGGAAACACCATATATTTT. It codes for CASSPDRDTYSGNTIYF.